What follows are 9 T cell receptor beta chains derived from one specimen sequenced in a study of T cells in Graves' hyperthyroidism and ophthalmopathy. Amplification targeted TCR beta CDR3 regions from RNA transcripts. An initial round of RT-PCR targeting the TCR CDR3 relied on the HTBI primer set. TCRdb called the multiplex PCR reads again in MiXCR, with one record for every CDR3 protein. This sample has 660,000 or so distinct CDR3 sequences, with just under 45% found just once. The sample was peripheral blood or thyroid tissue (not recorded which). The source is an adult man with Graves' disease, either hyperthyroidism or ophthalmopathy (not recorded which).

V gene TRBV12-3 or TRBV12-4 combines with J gene TRBJ1-4, with D uncertain. The CDR3 covers 16 residues. V lost 5 bases and J lost 8, with 21 bases in between. CDR3: CASSVSRGFGDEKLFF. CDR3 coding DNA: TGTGCCAGCAGTGTTAGTCGGGGTTTCGGAGACGAAAAACTGTTTTTT.

About this clonotype: One end of the junction does not line up with germline, which may come from a read error. This rearrangement joins TRBV10-3 to TRBJ2-7; tentatively, D is TRBD2 (6 bases). CDR1 is ENHRY, CDR2 SYGVKD, per germline. The CDR3 covers 16 residues. As DNA, the CDR3 is TGTGCCAGCAGTTACTCGCAGGTGCGGGACTCCTACGAGCAGTACTTC. As protein: CASSYSQVRDSYEQYF.

This chain joins TRBV24-1 and TRBJ2-5; D possibly corresponds to TRBD1 (5 bases). The CDR3 spans 10 residues. V was trimmed by 10 bases and J by 7 bases, leaving 9 bases between them. Germline V gene sequence: CDR1 KGHDR, CDR2 SFDVKD. CDR3 residues: CATSTGTQYF. In DNA, the CDR3 is TGTGCCACAAGTACAGGGACCCAGTACTTC.

The chain combines TRBV25-1 with TRBJ1-5, with 7 bases matching TRBD1. The V and J ends lost 5 bases and 3 bases, in that order; junction bases with no gene match: 13. CDR1 MGHDK and CDR2 SYGVNS come from the germline V gene. The CDR3 consists of 17 residues. The CDR3 nucleotides read TGTGCCAGCAGTTACTTCAATTCCGGGACAGACAATCAGCCCCAGCATTTT. It specifies CASSYFNSGTDNQPQHF.

This chain links TRBV10-2 with TRBJ1-5, with TRBD1 as a possible D gene (5 bases). This CDR3 comprises 15 residues. V lost 3 bases and J 8 bases, leaving 17 bases between the germline ends. Per germline, CDR1 WSHSY and CDR2 SAAADI. CDR3 in DNA: TGCGCCAGCAGTGATGGCCCGACAGTCGACGAGCCCCAGCATTTT. Its protein is CASSDGPTVDEPQHF.

This clonotype turned up a few times. This chain links TRBV20-1 with TRBJ2-2, with D possibly being TRBD1 (7 bases). This CDR3 is built from 13 residues. With 3 bases removed from V and 7 bases from J, the gap between germline ends came to 12 bases. CDR1 is DFQATT and CDR2 is SNEGSKA in the germline V gene (reference sequence). CDR3 in amino acids: CSASSGGIGELFF. For the CDR3, the DNA is TGCAGTGCTAGCTCAGGGGGGATCGGGGAGCTGTTTTTT.

This clonotype was seen at least ten times. The chain couples TRBV13 to TRBJ1-3; D gene ambiguous. Germline V gene sequence: CDR1 PRHDT, CDR2 FYEKMQ (reference sequence). The CDR3 loop spans 17 amino acids. Trimming removed 2 bases from V and 0 bases from J, with 14 bases in between. CDR3 DNA sequence: TGTGCCAGCAGCTTACGGTCGGGCAGGTTCTCTGGAAACACCATATATTTT. Its protein is CASSLRSGRFSGNTIYF.

This chain links TRBV7-2 with TRBJ1-3; possible D gene TRBD1, 6 bases. The V end was cut by 3 bases, the J end by 2 bases, with 14 bases between. The CDR3 length is 16 residues. CDR1 is SGHTA, CDR2 FQGNSA, per germline. Here the CDR3 reads CASSLSFGGPGNTIYF. DNA for the CDR3: TGTGCCAGCAGCTTGAGCTTCGGGGGGCCTGGAAACACCATATATTTT.

Here the CDR3 reads CASSFFRDSKTEAFF. CDR3 coding DNA: TGTGCCAGCAGCTTCTTCCGGGACAGTAAAACTGAAGCTTTCTTT. This chain links TRBV7-9 with TRBJ1-1; TRBD1 matches 7 bases. Germline lookup yields CDR1 SEHNR and CDR2 FQNEAQ (reference sequence). The CDR3 has 15 residues. The V segment lost 3 bases and the J segment 5 bases; nucleotides outside the gene matches: 9. Drawing the rest from reference TRBV7-9 and TRBJ1-1, the complete variable domain is DTGVSQNPRHKITKRGQNVTFRCDPISEHNRLYWYRQTLGQGPEFLTYFQNEAQLEKSRLLSDRFSAERPKGSFSTLEIQRTEQGDSAMYLCASSFFRDSKTEAFFGQGTRLTVV.